A single T cell receptor (beta chain) is shown here with its context. What it binds is unknown. All patients relapsed after autologous stem cell transplantation, and brentuximab vedotin exposure varied. The data belong to a study of PD-1 blockade in classical Hodgkin lymphoma. Study context: Patients were administered nivolumab (3 mg/kg intravenously) every 2 weeks. General observations from the study: Why repertoires differed is undefined; disease activity or prior therapy possibly contributed. While CD8+ TCR diversity did not rise significantly by C4D1, CD4+ TCR diversity did. Newly diagnosed patients had diversity similar to the baseline diversity of complete responders.

The method was immunoSEQ multiplex PCR; TCRdb's version includes in-frame clones alone and lacks a portion of them. The table lists around 60,000 clones, roughly 91% of them singletons. This TCR was sampled from a human donor with classical Hodgkin lymphoma. This specimen was peripheral blood mononuclear cells (PBMCs), taken before the second cycle of nivolumab.

The CDR3 loop is CATSRDGNTIYF. CDR3 nucleotides: TGTGCCACCAGCAGAGATGGAAACACCATATATTTT. The gene calls are TRBV15 and TRBJ1-3; D remains unclear. The V gene lost 0 bases and the J gene lost 3 bases, with 0 bases spanning the gap. The CDR3 has 12 residues. The germline CDR1 and CDR2 sequences are LNHNV and YYDKDF (reference sequence).